The text below deals with one T cell receptor (beta chain). Its antigen is still unknown. This specimen comes from a study of cytomegalovirus exposure and HLA in healthy donors. General study results and limits: The sole available immune exposure information was CMV serostatus.

CDR1 and CDR2 (germline): SNHLY, FYNNEI. CDR3 length: 19 amino acids. V was trimmed by 1 base and J by 0 bases, leaving 19 bases between them. The study ran its PCR with 60 Vbeta and 13 Jbeta primers. Generated by immunoSEQ multiplex PCR, the TCRdb table keeps only in-frame clones and is missing some. The sample holds roughly 100,000 clones, 75% to 85% seen once. The sequence derives from a man younger than 40 in good health and CMV-seronegative. The rearrangement joins TRBV2 to TRBJ2-1, with D maybe TRBD2 (5 bases). Material for sequencing was PBMCs. DNA for the CDR3: TGTGCCAGCAGTGAAGACGGTTTGCTAGCTGACCGCTCCTACAATGAGCAGTTCTTC. Its protein is CASSEDGLLADRSYNEQFF.